This T cell receptor (beta chain) was obtained from a study of blood T cell repertoires in COVID-19. Background on the study: Collection of acute and convalescent COVID-19 samples took place in the United States, Italy and Spain.

The J segment lost 4 bases and the V segment lost 0 bases, leaving 6 bases of the junction unmatched. This CDR3 spans 17 amino acids. Germline CDR1 and CDR2: SGHNT and YYREEE (reference sequence). Original data processing: Reference gene primer amplification yielded estimated nucleated cell counts. Clones were read by immunoSEQ multiplex PCR, and TCRdb kept only the in-frame ones, dropping some. V, J and clone size were drawn from that table, and D and trimming were deduced from the DNA. The sample has 10,000 to 11,000 clones, around 85% seen once. This receptor was obtained from a man between 65 and 85 years old with active COVID-19. The chain joins TRBV5-4 to TRBJ2-1; 11 bases are a match to TRBD2. The sequenced sample was peripheral blood. The CDR3 coding sequence is TGTGCCAGCAGCTTGGGACCCCTAGCGGGGGGTTACAATGAGCAGTTCTTC. Translating it yields CASSLGPLAGGYNEQFF.